This TCR beta chain was captured in a study of blood T cell repertoires in COVID-19. Across the whole study: The United States, Italy and Spain supplied acute and convalescent COVID-19 samples. PBMCs, B-cell-depleted T cells, or T cells were the source of the cDNA or gDNA that made up the material.

The CDR3 is 14 residues long. Between the trimmed V and J ends, which lost 6 bases and 3 bases, there was a span of 11 bases. Germline-derived CDR1 and CDR2 are SGHDN and FVKESK. Clones were read by immunoSEQ multiplex PCR, and TCRdb kept only the in-frame ones, dropping some. The sample lists about 190,000 clones, about 75% occurring once. Sample: peripheral blood. This chain joins TRBV14 and TRBJ1-4; possibly TRBD1 for D (6 bases). This receptor was obtained from a woman between 65 and 79 years old with acute or convalescent COVID-19. The CDR3 sequence is CASSRQAANEKLFF. For the CDR3, the DNA is TGTGCCAGCAGTAGACAGGCGGCTAATGAAAAACTGTTTTTT.